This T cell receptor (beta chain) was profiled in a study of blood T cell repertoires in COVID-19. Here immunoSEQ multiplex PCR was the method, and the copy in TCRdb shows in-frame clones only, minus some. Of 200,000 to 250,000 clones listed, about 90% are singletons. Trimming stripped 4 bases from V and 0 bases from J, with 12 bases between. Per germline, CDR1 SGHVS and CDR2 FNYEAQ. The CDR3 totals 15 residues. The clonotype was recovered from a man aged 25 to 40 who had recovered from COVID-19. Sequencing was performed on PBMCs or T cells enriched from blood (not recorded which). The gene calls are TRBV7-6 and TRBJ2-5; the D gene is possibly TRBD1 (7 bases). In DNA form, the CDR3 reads TGTGCCAGCAGCTCCCAGGGGGGACACCAAGAGACCCAGTACTTC. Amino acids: CASSSQGGHQETQYF.